Sequencing of this T cell receptor (beta chain) was carried out in a study of T cells in localized non-small cell lung cancer. Some clones are missing from TCRdb's copy, which holds only in-frame ones; the method was immunoSEQ multiplex PCR. The sample holds roughly 30,000 clones, more than 70% seen once. Study findings and constraints: For the top 100 tumor clones, a median roughly 55 also appeared in adjacent lung. Peak T cell clonality was found in uninvolved adjacent lung, exceeding tumor.

About this clone: Antigen unknown.

The CDR3 has 13 amino acids. Trimming took 3 bases from V and 8 from J, leaving 11 bases between them. Germline lookup yields CDR1 SEHNR and CDR2 FQNEAQ (reference sequence). This specimen was peripheral blood, taken before any cancer treatment. The sequence was collected from a woman between 40 and 69 years old with stage I lung adenocarcinoma. The rearrangement joins TRBV7-9 to TRBJ1-3; weak D call: TRBD1 (6 bases). Here the CDR3 reads CASSFWRGDTIYF. The CDR3, as DNA: TGTGCCAGCAGCTTCTGGAGGGGGGACACCATATATTTT. Full variable domain (remainder filled in from reference TRBV7-9 and TRBJ1-3): DTGVSQNPRHKITKRGQNVTFRCDPISEHNRLYWYRQTLGQGPEFLTYFQNEAQLEKSRLLSDRFSAERPKGSFSTLEIQRTEQGDSAMYLCASSFWRGDTIYFGEGSWLTVV.